The sequence of this TCR beta chain was determined in a study of blood T cell repertoires in COVID-19. Study background: Whether acute or convalescent, the COVID-19 samples came from the United States, Italy and Spain.

Recruitment covered 25 or so US areas and drew participants whose ages spanned about 18 to 90 years. Sequencing used immunoSEQ multiplex PCR; TCRdb keeps in-frame clones, though not all of them. The sample shows hundreds of thousands of clones, around 85% of them seen only once. Sequencing was performed on PBMCs or T cells enriched from blood (not recorded which). The source is a woman in her 40s with acute COVID-19.

CDR3 in DNA: TGCAGTGCTAGAAATGGACAGGGCCAGCATTTT. It encodes CSARNGQGQHF. The V gene is TRBV20-1, the J gene TRBJ1-5, with 8 nucleotides matching TRBD1. In germline, CDR1 is DFQATT, CDR2 SNEGSKA (reference sequence). V shed 2 bases, J shed 12 bases, and the junction held 3 bases outside the gene matches. This CDR3 comprises 11 residues.